The source of this TCR beta chain is a study of cytomegalovirus exposure and HLA in healthy donors. Findings and limits, study-wide: Among TCR beta chains, those listed as cytomegalovirus-associated numbered over 150. For TCR beta chains, V- and J-gene trimming was later linked to a missense DCLRE1C variant. In vitro assays verified that three CMV-associated chains recognized CMV antigens specifically.

This CDR3 comprises 13 residues. The germline CDR1 and CDR2 sequences are LGHNA and YSLEER. The V segment lost 3 bases and the J segment 7 bases; nucleotides outside the gene matches: 4. Despite likely unrecorded immune exposures, the donors were nominally healthy at the time of sampling. Turning to this clone: The antigen remains unidentified.

Use of 60 Vbeta and 13 Jbeta primers characterized the PCR. Data came from immunoSEQ multiplex PCR; TCRdb stores just in-frame clones and leaves some out. The table records 95,000 to 130,000 clones, 9.5% of them present only once. Material for sequencing was PBMCs. The source of this sequence is a man between 25 and 39 years old in good health and CMV-seronegative. The chain uses TRBV4-3 and TRBJ1-2, with TRBD1 matching over 8 bases. The CDR3 DNA follows: TGCGCCAGCAGCCAGGCAGGGGGCGCTGGCTACACCTTC. Its translation: CASSQAGGAGYTF.